A selection of T cell receptor beta chains follows, all from one sample in a study of T cell clones after liver transplantation. This table comes from immunoSEQ multiplex PCR, and its TCRdb copy is limited to in-frame clones, with some not included. The table lists some 80,000 clones, around 84% of them singletons, with under 2.5% in the top ten. Sequenced here: CD4+ T cells from blood, sampled 48 to 50 months after liver transplant. Receptors were obtained from a human patient who received a liver transplant. T cells may partly derive from the graft donor. CDR3s include the opening cysteine and the closing phenylalanine or tryptophan. The D gene is left open where the match is weak. Some rows mark clone size as missing; the rest say once, few, many or name a class of expanded clone.

TGTGCCAGCAGCGAGGAAGGGCCGGGCACCGGGGAGCTGTTTTTT	CASSEEGPGTGELFF	TRBJ2-2	.	TRBV9	.
TGTGCCAGCAGCCGCGGACAGGGGAATCAGCCCCAGCATTTT	CASSRGQGNQPQHF	TRBJ1-5	TRBD1	TRBV11-1	.
TGTGCCATCGCCCGGGAGGGCCTTGGCAGGTTTTTC	CAIAREGLGRFF	TRBJ2-7	TRBD2	TRBV10-3	.
TGTGCCAGCAGCTCCCTACAGGGTCCAGAGACCCAGTACTTC	CASSSLQGPETQYF	TRBJ2-5	.	TRBV5-4	.
TGTGCCAGCAGCTTGACTAGCGGGATTGTTAATGAGCAGTTCTTC	CASSLTSGIVNEQFF	TRBJ2-1	TRBD2	TRBV11-3	.
TGTGCCAGCAGCAAACTAGCGGGAGAGAACTACAATGAGCAGTTCTTC	CASSKLAGENYNEQFF	TRBJ2-1	TRBD2	TRBV7-2	.
TGTGCCAGCAGTCGGGACAGGGCAAGGGGCACCGGGGAGCTGTTTTTT	CASSRDRARGTGELFF	TRBJ2-2	TRBD1	TRBV7-3	.
TGTGCCAGCAGCGTAGAAGTTGGCGGGCTTTCGTCCGGGGAGCTGTTTTTT	CASSVEVGGLSSGELFF	TRBJ2-2	.	TRBV9	.
TGTGCCAGCAGCTTATTACCCGCCGGGGAGCTGTTTTTT	CASSLLPAGELFF	TRBJ2-2	.	TRBV5-6	once
TGTGCCAGCAGCTTGGGGGTCCCGCCCAGAGAGACCCAGTACTTC	CASSLGVPPRETQYF	TRBJ2-5	.	TRBV5-4	.
TGTGCCAGCAGCTTAAGGGAACGGAGTGAAGCTTTCTTT	CASSLRERSEAFF	TRBJ1-1	.	TRBV7-9	.
TGTGCCAGCAGCTTAGGTGGGAGGGTGAATACGCAGTATTTT	CASSLGGRVNTQYF	TRBJ2-3	TRBD2	TRBV5-8	.
TGTGCCAGCAGTCTCCCGGGACTTACCTACGAGCAGTACTTC	CASSLPGLTYEQYF	TRBJ2-7	.	TRBV28	.
TGTGCTAGCAGCCGGGGCACCGGGGAGCTGTTTTTT	CASSRGTGELFF	TRBJ2-2	.	TRBV7-7	.
TGTGCCAGCAGCTTGGAGATAGCGCGTAATGAGCAGTTCTTC	CASSLEIARNEQFF	TRBJ2-1	.	TRBV5-4	.
TGTGCCAGCCGGAGCTCCTACAATGAGCAGTTCTTC	CASRSSYNEQFF	TRBJ2-1	.	TRBV7-2	.
TGCAGCGTTCAGGAGAACTATGGCTACACCTTC	CSVQENYGYTF	TRBJ1-2	.	TRBV29-1	.
TGTGCCAGCAGGGGGACACAGGGTTCCTCCTATAATTCACCCCTCCACTTT	CASRGTQGSSYNSPLHF	TRBJ1-6	.	TRBV27	.
TGTGCCAGCAGACCAGGCGGGGCGAACACAGATACGCAGTATTTT	CASRPGGANTDTQYF	TRBJ2-3	.	TRBV11-1	.
TGTGCCAGCAGCTTATGGCCCGGGACTAGCGGGAGGACCACCGAGGGGCAGTTCTTC	CASSLWPGTSGRTTEGQFF	TRBJ2-1	TRBD2	TRBV7-6	.
TGTGCCAGCAGCTTGCCGGGACAGGGGGAAGAGACCCAGTACTTC	CASSLPGQGEETQYF	TRBJ2-5	TRBD1	TRBV5-4	.
TGTGCCAGCAACGGGTTAATGAACAATGAGCAGTTCTTC	CASNGLMNNEQFF	TRBJ2-1	.	TRBV9	.
TGTGCCAGCAGTTCCCCCGGCGACAGGGACTATGGCTACACCTTC	CASSSPGDRDYGYTF	TRBJ1-2	TRBD1	TRBV28	once
TGTGCCAGCACCACGACCGTAGAGACCCAGTACTTC	CASTTTVETQYF	TRBJ2-5	.	TRBV7-9	once
TGTGCCAGCAGCTTTGTTGGGTCGAGGGGGCGGTACAATGAGCAGTTCTTC	CASSFVGSRGRYNEQFF	TRBJ2-1	TRBD1	TRBV7-3	.
TGTGCCAGCAGCTTAACCGTAAATTCACCCCTCCACTTT	CASSLTVNSPLHF	TRBJ1-6	.	TRBV7-3	once
TGTGCCAGCAGTCCCGGTCCCTCAGATACGCAGTATTTT	CASSPGPSDTQYF	TRBJ2-3	.	TRBV5-6	.
TGTGCCAGCACCACAACTAGCGGGGGCACAGATACGCAGTATTTT	CASTTTSGGTDTQYF	TRBJ2-3	TRBD2	TRBV7-9	.
TGTGCCAGCAGCTGGACTAGCGGGGGCGGAGATACGCAGTATTTT	CASSWTSGGGDTQYF	TRBJ2-3	TRBD2	TRBV7-2	few
TGTGCCAGCGGGTGGGGGGCGAATAGCAATCAGCCCCAGCATTTT	CASGWGANSNQPQHF	TRBJ1-5	.	TRBV28	.